Listed here are 28 T cell receptor beta chains from one sample, sequenced in a study of blood T cell repertoires in COVID-19. Only in-frame clones appear in the TCRdb table, and some are missing; sequencing was by immunoSEQ multiplex PCR. The data contain 250,000 or so clones, 90% of them singletons. The specimen sequenced was PBMCs or T cells enriched from blood (not recorded which). Receptor source: a woman in her 30s with acute COVID-19.

This clone appeared a single time. V usage is TRBV4-2 and J usage is TRBJ2-2; 16 bases align to TRBD2. The CDR3 covers 18 residues. Per the germline V gene, CDR1 is LGHNA and CDR2 is YNFKEQ. Trimming cost V 4 bases and J 4 bases; bases outside gene matches: 6. For the CDR3, the DNA is TGTGCCAGCAGCCCGACCGGGACTAGCGGGAGGGTCACCGGGGAGCTGTTTTTT. Its protein product is CASSPTGTSGRVTGELFF.

This clone was counted a single time. The V and J genes are TRBV7-9 and TRBJ2-1, with TRBD2 matching 8 bases. The CDR3 runs to 19 residues. V lost 4 bases, J lost 3 bases, and 17 bases stayed unmatched. The V gene's germline CDR1 is SEHNR and CDR2 FQNEAQ (reference sequence). The chain's CDR3 is CASSWGQGRAGASYNEQFF. The CDR3 bases are TGTGCCAGCAGCTGGGGTCAAGGGAGAGCGGGAGCAAGCTACAATGAGCAGTTCTTC.

The V gene is TRBV7-9, the J gene TRBJ2-1, with TRBD2 identical over 14 bases. CDR3 length: 17 amino acids. Germline-derived CDR1 and CDR2 are SEHNR and FQNEAQ (reference sequence). V shed 5 bases, J shed 5 bases, and the junction held 8 bases outside the gene matches. CDR3 sequence: CASSLNLGLAGDNEQFF. The CDR3, as DNA: TGTGCCAGCAGCCTTAATCTGGGACTAGCGGGGGACAATGAGCAGTTCTTC.

The chain carries TRBV10-3 and TRBJ2-2, with D tentatively TRBD2 (5 bases). CDR1 and CDR2 (germline): ENHRY, SYGVKD. The CDR3 runs to 16 residues. Trimming shortened V by 6 bases and J by 1 base, and 15 bases separated the two germline ends. The CDR3 DNA reads as TGTGCCATCAGGGCTTCGGGTAGCGAGAACACCGGGGAGCTGTTTTTT. Its translation is CAIRASGSENTGELFF.

V and J are TRBV10-2 and TRBJ1-3; 7 positions match TRBD1. This CDR3 spans 14 amino acids. V shed 3 bases and J 3 bases; nucleotides not matched to a gene: 2. Per the germline V gene, CDR1 is WSHSY and CDR2 is SAAADI. The CDR3 loop reads CASSDRGFGNTIYF. CDR3 sequence (DNA): TGCGCCAGCAGTGACAGGGGGTTTGGAAACACCATATATTTT.

In DNA, the CDR3 is TGCGCCAGCAGCTTGGACGGGGAAAATATGAACACTGAAGCTTTCTTT. Translated, it gives CASSLDGENMNTEAFF. The chain couples TRBV5-1 to TRBJ1-1; D is undetermined. This CDR3 is built from 16 residues. CDR1 and CDR2 from the germline V gene are SGHRS and YFSETQ. Trimming took off 0 bases at V and 0 bases at J, with 12 bases between the two ends.

This chain links TRBV4-1 with TRBJ2-7; 9 nucleotides align to TRBD2. This CDR3 has 16 amino acids. Germline CDR1 and CDR2: MGHRA and YSYEKL. J was trimmed by 0 bases and V by 2 bases; bases with no gene match: 5. CDR3 bases: TGCGCCAGCAGCCAATCCCTTAGCGGGAGCTCCTACGAGCAGTACTTC. Its translation is CASSQSLSGSSYEQYF.

The V and J genes are TRBV30 and TRBJ2-6, with 9 bases that match TRBD1. Germline V CDR1 and CDR2: GTSNPN, SVGIG (reference sequence). This CDR3 comprises 17 residues. J was trimmed by 0 bases and V by 7 bases; bases with no gene match: 10. The CDR3 DNA is TGTGCCTTGTTAACGGGACAGGGTTTCTCTGGGGCCAACGTCCTGACTTTC. Translated: CALLTGQGFSGANVLTF.

J is TRBJ2-5 and V is TRBV7-2, with D unresolved. The CDR3 has 14 residues. V was cut by 6 bases and J by 1 base, with 12 bases left in between. Per the germline V gene, CDR1 is SGHTA and CDR2 is FQGNSA. The CDR3, as DNA: TGTGCCAGCAGTACAAGACACCCCCAAGAGACCCAGTACTTC. It encodes CASSTRHPQETQYF.

J is TRBJ2-2 and V is TRBV27; 11 bases fit TRBD2. CDR3 length: 18 residues. Germline loops: CDR1 MNHEY, CDR2 SMNVEV (reference sequence). V trimming: 3 bases; J trimming: 0 bases; junction bases outside the gene matches: 6. The CDR3 loop is CASSFIAGGIPNTGELFF. The CDR3 DNA is TGTGCCAGCAGTTTTATAGCGGGAGGGATTCCGAACACCGGGGAGCTGTTTTTT.

The J gene is TRBJ2-5, the V gene TRBV5-6; 7 nucleotides agree with TRBD2. Germline V gene sequence: CDR1 SGHDT, CDR2 YYEEEE. With 4 bases clipped from V and 1 base from J, the junction kept 7 bases outside the gene matches. The CDR3 covers 15 residues. CDR3 coding DNA: TGTGCCAGCAGCAAAAGGCGACTAGCCCAAGAGACCCAGTACTTC. Translation gives CASSKRRLAQETQYF.

The genes are TRBV21-1 and TRBJ2-7; the D segment call TRBD1 is taken from the table without a DNA check. TRBV21-1 counts as a pseudogene. This CDR3 comprises 17 residues. The CDR3 DNA reads as TGTGCCAGCAGCAAAGCGCTTTTGGAGACAGGCTCCTACGAGCAGTACTTC. Its translation: CASSKALLETGSYEQYF.

This chain joins TRBV5-1 and TRBJ1-4; 7 positions match TRBD1. CDR3 size: 16 residues. J gave up 2 bases and V 4 bases, and 8 bases lay outside the gene matches. CDR1 and CDR2 from the germline V gene are SGHRS and YFSETQ. The CDR3 coding sequence is TGCGCCAGCAGCCCTGGACAGGTTGAGACTAATGAAAAACTGTTTTTT. Amino acid sequence: CASSPGQVETNEKLFF.

The chain recombines TRBV19 with TRBJ1-5; 9 positions agree with TRBD1. CDR3 length: 15 residues. Germline V gene sequence: CDR1 LNHDA, CDR2 SQIVND (reference sequence). Trimming cost V 4 bases and J 4 bases; bases outside gene matches: 5. The CDR3 region has the DNA TGTGCCAGTAGTACGGGGACAGGGAGGAATCAGCCCCAGCATTTT. Its protein is CASSTGTGRNQPQHF.

The chain recombines TRBV11-2 with TRBJ2-7, with 9 bases matching TRBD2. The junction had 19 bases not matched to a gene; V was cut back by 1 base and J by 6 bases. CDR3 size: 19 residues. Germline loops: CDR1 SGHAT, CDR2 FQNNGV. The CDR3 here is CASSLGSAGGSRHWGEQYF. DNA for the CDR3: TGTGCCAGCAGCTTAGGGTCGGCGGGAGGGTCACGACATTGGGGCGAGCAGTACTTC.

The V and J genes are TRBV28 and TRBJ1-2; 7 bases line up with TRBD1. CDR1 MDHEN and CDR2 SYDVKM come from the germline V gene. This CDR3 comprises 17 residues. J gave up 8 bases and V 4 bases, and 19 bases lay outside the gene matches. The CDR3 sequence: CASSSHSTGTDLSGYTF. The DNA of the CDR3 is TGTGCCAGCAGTTCCCATTCCACCGGGACAGACCTTTCGGGCTACACCTTC.

V gene TRBV15 combines with J gene TRBJ2-3; 8 positions agree with TRBD1. The germline V gene has CDR1 LNHNV and CDR2 YYDKDF (reference sequence). The junction had 7 bases not matched to a gene; V was cut back by 3 bases and J by 5 bases. This CDR3 is 15 amino acids long. CDR3 region: CATSRMTGARDTQYF. Written as DNA, the CDR3 is TGTGCCACCAGCAGGATGACAGGGGCAAGAGATACGCAGTATTTT. Using reference TRBV15 and TRBJ2-3 for the parts outside the CDR3, the full variable domain is DAMVIQNPRYQVTQFGKPVTLSCSQTLNHNVMYWYQQKSSQAPKLLFHYYDKDFNNEADTPDNFQSRRPNTSFCFLDIRSPGLGDTAMYLCATSRMTGARDTQYFGPGTRLTVL.

This clone was detected once. V gene TRBV5-4 combines with J gene TRBJ2-7; D remains unclear. Trimming took off 4 bases at V and 3 bases at J, with 11 bases between the two ends. Germline CDR1 is SGHNT and CDR2 is YYREEE (reference sequence). This CDR3 is 13 amino acids long. CDR3 nucleotides: TGTGCCAGCAGCGAAGACTCATTCTACGAGCAGTACTTC. It encodes CASSEDSFYEQYF. Looking up the rest from reference TRBV5-4 and TRBJ2-7 gives the full variable domain: ETGVTQSPTHLIKTRGQQVTLRCSSQSGHNTVSWYQQALGQGPQFIFQYYREEENGRGNFPPRFSGLQFPNYSSELNVNALELDDSALYLCASSEDSFYEQYFGPGTRLTVT.

This clone was recorded a few times. The chain carries TRBV9 and TRBJ1-1; D may be TRBD1 (6 bases). This CDR3 contains 14 residues. Germline CDR1 reads SGDLS; CDR2 reads YYNGEE. Trimming took 3 bases from V and 5 from J, leaving 14 bases between them. This chain's CDR3 is CASSAGHMVTEAFF. The CDR3 bases are TGTGCCAGCAGCGCGGGACATATGGTGACTGAAGCTTTCTTT.

V is TRBV30 and J is TRBJ1-1, with D unclear. The CDR3 sequence is 14 residues long. Germline V gene sequence: CDR1 GTSNPN, CDR2 SVGIG (reference sequence). Trimming took off 4 bases at V and 0 bases at J, with 12 bases between the two ends. In nucleotides, the CDR3 is TGTGCCTGGATGCGGCAGCTATTGAACACTGAAGCTTTCTTT. Protein: CAWMRQLLNTEAFF.

The chain combines TRBV4-1 with TRBJ2-7; TRBD2 matches at 8 bases. The CDR3 loop spans 15 amino acids. CDR1 and CDR2 from the germline V gene are MGHRA and YSYEKL. Trimming removed 4 bases from V and 7 bases from J; junction bases left unmatched: 12. CDR3 amino acids: CASSPRGGDHGEQYF. The CDR3 coding sequence is TGCGCCAGCAGCCCCCGGGGGGGAGATCATGGAGAGCAGTACTTC.

This clone came up a few times. This chain uses TRBV3-1 (or the pseudogene TRBV3-2) with TRBJ2-7, with 9 bases fitting TRBD1. The trim removed 1 base at V and 3 bases at J, leaving 7 bases unmatched. CDR1 and CDR2 (germline): LGHDT, YNNKEL (reference sequence). This CDR3 spans 16 amino acids. CDR3 protein: CASSQGFRDRDYEQYF. CDR3 in DNA: TGTGCCAGCAGCCAAGGATTCAGGGACAGGGACTACGAGCAGTACTTC.

The rearrangement links TRBV11-1 to TRBJ2-7; 8 bases match TRBD1. This CDR3 comprises 13 residues. Looked up from germline, CDR1 is SGHAT and CDR2 is FQDESV (reference sequence). V gave up 4 bases and J gave up 7 bases; unmatched junction bases: 6. Here the CDR3 DNA reads TGTGCCAGCAGCTCCAGACAGGGGCGGGAGCAGTACTTC. Its protein product is CASSSRQGREQYF. Variable domain in full (rest from reference TRBV11-1 and TRBJ2-7): EAEVAQSPRYKITEKSQAVAFWCDPISGHATLYWYRQILGQGPELLVQFQDESVVDDSQLPKDRFSAERLKGVDSTLKIQPAELGDSAMYLCASSSRQGREQYFGPGTRLTVT.

The chain recombines TRBV27 with TRBJ2-2; 7 nucleotides align to TRBD2. V dropped 2 bases and J dropped 0; count of bases not matched to a gene: 6. The germline V gene has CDR1 MNHEY and CDR2 SMNVEV (reference sequence). The CDR3 contains 17 residues. CDR3 DNA sequence: TGTGCCAGCAGTTTAACGGCGGGAGTCCCGAACACCGGGGAGCTGTTTTTT. Translated: CASSLTAGVPNTGELFF.

This rearrangement joins TRBV19 to TRBJ1-2; D might be TRBD1 (6 bases). V was cut by 0 bases and J by 8 bases, with 16 bases left in between. The length of the CDR3 is 15 residues. The germline V gene encodes CDR1 LNHDA and CDR2 SQIVND (reference sequence). The CDR3 here is CASSIDGVEGVGYTF. DNA of the CDR3: TGTGCCAGTAGTATAGATGGCGTTGAGGGGGTCGGCTACACCTTC.

The chain couples TRBV10-3 to TRBJ2-1, with 8 bases aligning to TRBD2. This CDR3 contains 15 residues. With 4 bases clipped from V and 0 bases from J, the junction kept 2 bases outside the gene matches. Per the germline V gene, CDR1 is ENHRY and CDR2 is SYGVKD. Here the CDR3 reads CAISGTSSSYNEQFF. CDR3 coding DNA: TGTGCCATCAGTGGGACTAGCAGCTCCTACAATGAGCAGTTCTTC.

The genes are TRBV5-1 and TRBJ2-3, with D possibly TRBD2 on 7 matching bases. The CDR3 loop spans 18 amino acids. V dropped 4 bases and J dropped 2 bases, with 23 bases sitting between them. The germline V gene has CDR1 SGHRS and CDR2 YFSETQ. The CDR3 loop reads CASSPQPPGGLVTDTQYF. The DNA of the CDR3 is TGCGCCAGCAGCCCCCAACCCCCCGGGGGGCTGGTCACAGATACGCAGTATTTT.

The chain has TRBV5-1 and TRBJ2-5; D may be TRBD2 (5 bases). Germline V lookup: CDR1 SGHRS, CDR2 YFSETQ. Trimming pared 4 bases from V and 2 bases from J, leaving 12 bases between. The CDR3 loop spans 14 amino acids. The CDR3 DNA sequence: TGCGCCAGCAGCACGGACTGGAGACAAGAGACCCAGTACTTC. Residues: CASSTDWRQETQYF.